Below are 18 T cell receptor beta chains sequenced from a single sample in a study of graft-versus-host responses after intestinal transplantation. No antigen has been assigned to these receptors. The assay was immunoSEQ multiplex PCR, and TCRdb's table has in-frame clones only and misses some. The sample shows tens of thousands of clones, 80% to 95% of them seen only once. The source was unstimulated CD4+ T cells sorted from spleen or lymph node cells, collected before intestinal transplant. These receptors originate from a human donor who received an intestinal transplant.

The chain combines TRBV4-1 with TRBJ1-2; D perhaps matches TRBD1 (6 bases). The V and J ends lost 7 bases and 8 bases respectively, with 23 bases between them. The CDR3 contains 15 residues. CDR1 and CDR2 from the germline V gene are MGHRA and YSYEKL. The CDR3 loop is CASNPQGQRTSGYTF. As DNA, the CDR3 is TGCGCCAGCAACCCTCAGGGACAACGAACGTCGGGCTACACCTTC.

The chain has TRBV7-9 and TRBJ2-7, with a weak D call TRBD2 (5 bases). The V gene's germline CDR1 is SEHNR and CDR2 FQNEAQ (reference sequence). V dropped 8 bases and J dropped 1 base, with 9 bases sitting between them. This CDR3 has 12 residues. The CDR3 DNA reads TGTGCCAGCGGTCGGACTTCCTACGAGCAGTACTTC. Protein: CASGRTSYEQYF.

The chain recombines TRBV5-1 with TRBJ2-7; no reliable D call. CDR3 length equals 12 residues. Trimming cost V 0 bases and J 4 bases, with 5 bases left between them. Germline CDR1 reads SGHRS; CDR2 reads YFSETQ. The CDR3 loop reads CASSLGFYEQYF. The CDR3, as DNA: TGCGCCAGCAGCTTGGGTTTTTACGAGCAGTACTTC.

This clone appeared a few times. This chain connects TRBV6-1 to TRBJ1-1; D gene uncertain. V lost 11 bases, J lost 0 bases, and 13 bases lay in between. There are 13 residues in the CDR3. Germline CDR1 is MNHNS and CDR2 is SASEGT. CDR3 nucleotides: TGTGCCGCCGCCCGGCGGTTGAACACTGAAGCTTTCTTT. It translates to CAAARRLNTEAFF.

The rearrangement links TRBV4-2 to TRBJ1-6; no definite D call. The CDR3 has 15 amino acids. CDR1 LGHNA and CDR2 YNFKEQ come from the germline V gene. The V end was cut by 0 bases, the J end by 4 bases, with 7 bases between. CDR3 sequence reads: CASSQDGRYNSPLHF. In DNA form, the CDR3 reads TGTGCCAGCAGCCAAGATGGGCGGTATAATTCACCCCTCCACTTT.

The V gene is TRBV28, the J gene TRBJ2-7; TRBD1 is a possible D gene (6 bases). Germline CDR1 is MDHEN and CDR2 is SYDVKM. V dropped 6 bases and J dropped 2 bases, with 14 bases sitting between them. The CDR3 is 14 residues long. The CDR3 reads CASRATGITYEQYF. The CDR3 DNA is TGTGCCAGCAGGGCTACAGGGATCACCTACGAGCAGTACTTC.

The chain links TRBV29-1 to TRBJ1-4, with a tentative D call TRBD1 (5 bases). Germline V CDR1 and CDR2: SQVTM, ANQGSEA. The CDR3 consists of 14 residues. V lost 3 bases and J 7 bases, leaving 15 bases between the germline ends. CDR3: CSVEIGGGGEKLFF. The CDR3 nucleotides are TGCAGCGTTGAGATCGGGGGTGGTGGTGAAAAACTGTTTTTT. Full variable domain (missing parts from reference TRBV29-1 and TRBJ1-4): SAVISQKPSRDICQRGTSLTIQCQVDSQVTMMFWYRQQPGQSLTLIATANQGSEATYESGFVIDKFPISRPNLTFSTLTVSNMSPEDSSIYLCSVEIGGGGEKLFFGSGTQLSVL.

This clone was picked up a small number of times. The chain has TRBV28 and TRBJ1-5; maybe TRBD1 (6 bases). This CDR3 is built from 14 residues. V gave up 7 bases and J gave up 2 bases, with 12 bases separating them. CDR1 is MDHEN and CDR2 is SYDVKM in the germline V gene. CDR3 in amino acids: CASTDGGGNQPQHF. CDR3 bases: TGTGCCAGCACCGATGGGGGCGGCAATCAGCCCCAGCATTTT.

The V and J genes are TRBV27 and TRBJ2-1; D might be TRBD1 (6 bases). The CDR3 has 15 residues. Trimming shortened V by 5 bases and J by 7 bases, and 18 bases separated the two germline ends. Germline V gene data show CDR1 as MNHEY and CDR2 as SMNVEV (reference sequence). CDR3 region: CASSVLRDKLNEQFF. The CDR3 DNA is TGTGCCAGCAGTGTCCTCCGGGACAAACTTAATGAGCAGTTCTTC.

This clone was found once. This chain joins TRBV5-6 and TRBJ1-2; D not resolved. V shed 3 bases and J shed 9 bases, with 12 bases lying between them. Germline V CDR1 and CDR2: SGHDT, YYEEEE. The CDR3 runs to 12 residues. The CDR3 DNA reads TGTGCCAGCAGCTACCGAATTATGCGCTACACCTTC. Translated, it gives CASSYRIMRYTF. The whole variable domain, filled in from reference TRBV5-6 and TRBJ1-2, reads DAGVTQSPTHLIKTRGQQVTLRCSPKSGHDTVSWYQQALGQGPQFIFQYYEEEERQRGNFPDRFSGHQFPNYSSELNVNALLLGDSALYLCASSYRIMRYTFGSGTRLTVV.

This chain joins TRBV20-1 and TRBJ1-2; D not certain. The germline V and J ends were trimmed by 3 bases and 5 bases, with 1 base remaining between them. CDR1 is DFQATT and CDR2 is SNEGSKA in the germline V gene (reference sequence). The CDR3 loop spans 9 amino acids. The CDR3 DNA sequence: TGCAGTGCTAGGTATGGCTACACCTTC. Its translation is CSARYGYTF.

CDR3 sequence reads: CASSFKNGGGPQQYF. CDR3 DNA: TGTGCCAGCAGCTTTAAAAATGGGGGAGGGCCCCAGCAGTACTTC. This chain joins TRBV7-7 and TRBJ2-7; TRBD2 agrees at 7 bases. The trim removed 3 bases at V and 8 bases at J, leaving 13 bases unmatched. Germline V gene data show CDR1 as SSHAT and CDR2 as FNYEAQ (reference sequence). The CDR3 has 15 amino acids.

This clone showed up just once. The chain couples TRBV30 to TRBJ2-4; the D gene is possibly TRBD2 (5 bases). The CDR3 has 12 amino acids. CDR1 GTSNPN and CDR2 SVGIG come from the germline V gene (reference sequence). Trimming took 0 bases from V and 9 from J, leaving 9 bases between them. Written as DNA, the CDR3 is TGTGCCTGGAGTGTTTACCGGGGCATTCAGTACTTC. Its protein product is CAWSVYRGIQYF.

The chain uses TRBV7-3 and TRBJ2-7, with D unresolved. This CDR3 region has 14 residues. The germline V and J ends were trimmed by 3 bases and 1 base, with 10 bases remaining between them. Germline CDR1 is SGHTA and CDR2 is FQGTGA. CDR3 bases: TGTGCCAGCAGCTTGACGATGGGTTCCTACGAGCAGTACTTC. Residues: CASSLTMGSYEQYF.

This clone was observed a few times. The chain employs TRBV2 and TRBJ1-2; the match to TRBD1 covers 8 bases. CDR1 is SNHLY and CDR2 is FYNNEI in the germline V gene. The CDR3 is made up of 15 amino acids. Trimming took 7 bases from V and 1 from J; bases not matched to a gene: 8. The CDR3 sequence is CASTFYGQGNYGYTF. The CDR3 nucleotides read TGTGCCAGCACCTTTTACGGACAGGGTAACTATGGCTACACCTTC.

The chain is built from TRBV6-5 and TRBJ1-5; 9 nucleotides align to TRBD1. Germline V gene data show CDR1 as MNHEY and CDR2 as SVGAGI. The ends lost 5 bases at V and 6 bases at J; junction bases unmatched: 8. This CDR3 spans 15 amino acids. Here the CDR3 DNA reads TGTGCCAGCAGTCCGGACAGGGGTCGGAGTCAGCCCCAGCATTTT. Its protein is CASSPDRGRSQPQHF.

This chain joins TRBV9 and TRBJ2-5; D may correspond to TRBD1 or TRBD2 (6 bases each). The germline V and J ends were trimmed by 0 bases and 0 bases, with 9 bases remaining between them. The germline V gene encodes CDR1 SGDLS and CDR2 YYNGEE. The CDR3 is 15 amino acids. The CDR3 sequence is CASSVGGANQETQYF. In nucleotides, the CDR3 is TGTGCCAGCAGCGTAGGGGGGGCTAACCAAGAGACCCAGTACTTC.

This rearrangement joins TRBV27 to TRBJ1-4, with 10 bases aligning to TRBD1. The CDR3 has 18 amino acids. Looked up from germline, CDR1 is MNHEY and CDR2 is SMNVEV (reference sequence). V lost 5 bases to trimming and J lost 0 bases; unmatched junction nucleotides: 9. CDR3 sequence reads: CASSKTGGARATNEKLFF. CDR3 in DNA: TGTGCCAGCAGTAAGACAGGGGGCGCTCGGGCAACTAATGAAAAACTGTTTTTT.